The next 22 T cell receptor beta chains were all read from a single sample in a study of shared clonotypes between healthy human individuals. TCRdb's table, derived via immunoSEQ multiplex PCR, lists solely in-frame clones and lacks some. The sample records 2 million to 3 million clones, roughly 93% being singletons. The sequenced material came from naive CD4+ T cells from PBMCs. This sample's subset: CD45RA+ positively selected. The receptors originated from a young man in good health. Some clones in this sample may be carry-over from other donors' samples.

The DNA of the CDR3 is TGTGCCAGCAGCCAAGGCAGACCGTCCTATGGCTACACCTTC. It codes for CASSQGRPSYGYTF. The V gene is TRBV14, the J gene TRBJ1-2; D gene ambiguous. Germline loops: CDR1 SGHDN, CDR2 FVKESK. This CDR3 comprises 14 residues. V lost 1 base and J lost 4, with 10 bases in between.

The chain employs TRBV18 and TRBJ2-1; D unresolved. The ends were cut back, 6 bases at V and 0 bases at J, with 12 bases in the middle. The CDR3 length is 15 residues. CDR1 is KGHSH, CDR2 LQKENI, per germline. CDR3 sequence: CASSLLSFSYNEQFF. The CDR3 DNA reads as TGTGCCAGCTCCTTACTTTCCTTCTCCTACAATGAGCAGTTCTTC.

The chain combines TRBV9 with TRBJ1-5, with D perhaps matching TRBD1 (6 bases). Germline CDR1 SGDLS, CDR2 YYNGEE. Trimming removed 2 bases at V and 2 bases at J, with 11 bases between. The CDR3 has 15 amino acids. As DNA, the CDR3 is TGTGCCAGCAGCGTGGACAGTCGTGGCAATCAGCCCCAGCATTTT. Residues: CASSVDSRGNQPQHF.

The chain carries TRBV10-3 and TRBJ2-5, with D unresolved. Looked up from germline, CDR1 is ENHRY and CDR2 is SYGVKD. The CDR3 runs 13 residues. With 6 bases removed from V and 5 bases from J, the gap between germline ends came to 13 bases. DNA of the CDR3: TGTGCCATCAGAGGATCGGCTGGGGAGACCCAGTACTTC. This encodes CAIRGSAGETQYF.

The rearrangement links TRBV15 to TRBJ2-7; 9 positions agree with TRBD1. Looked up from germline, CDR1 is LNHNV and CDR2 is YYDKDF (reference sequence). The junction had 14 bases not matched to a gene; V was cut back by 5 bases and J by 3 bases. The CDR3 runs to 17 residues. CDR3 protein: CATSGGKTGGPGYEQYF. In DNA form, the CDR3 reads TGTGCCACCAGCGGGGGGAAAACAGGGGGCCCGGGCTACGAGCAGTACTTC. Full variable domain (outside the CDR3, taken from reference TRBV15 and TRBJ2-7): DAMVIQNPRYQVTQFGKPVTLSCSQTLNHNVMYWYQQKSSQAPKLLFHYYDKDFNNEADTPDNFQSRRPNTSFCFLDIRSPGLGDTAMYLCATSGGKTGGPGYEQYFGPGTRLTVT.

The chain recombines TRBV11-1 with TRBJ1-3, with a tentative D call TRBD1 (5 bases). V lost 5 bases, J lost 0 bases, and 11 bases lay in between. The CDR3 has 15 amino acids. The germline V gene encodes CDR1 SGHAT and CDR2 FQDESV (reference sequence). The CDR3 DNA follows: TGTGCCAGCAGCCACAGGACCCTCTCTGGAAACACCATATATTTT. Protein product: CASSHRTLSGNTIYF.

This chain joins TRBV4-3 and TRBJ2-1, with 10 bases matching TRBD2. J gave up 8 bases and V 7 bases, and 20 bases lay outside the gene matches. This CDR3 is 18 amino acids long. Per the germline V gene, CDR1 is LGHNA and CDR2 is YSLEER. The CDR3 reads CASTPQVLAGVGGDEQFF. In DNA, the CDR3 is TGCGCCAGCACCCCCCAGGTCCTAGCGGGAGTCGGGGGGGATGAGCAGTTCTTC.

This clone is a singleton in its sample. J is TRBJ2-2 and V is TRBV28; 7 bases agree with TRBD2. The CDR3 has 15 amino acids. The J segment lost 7 bases and the V segment lost 3 bases, leaving 8 bases of the junction unmatched. Germline assignment: CDR1 MDHEN and CDR2 SYDVKM. Written as DNA, the CDR3 is TGTGCCAGCAGTTTTTTGCGGGAGTGGGACGGGGAGCTGTTTTTT. As protein: CASSFLREWDGELFF. The full variable domain, in which reference TRBV28 and TRBJ2-2 provide the parts outside the CDR3, is DVKVTQSSRYLVKRTGEKVFLECVQDMDHENMFWYRQDPGLGLRLIYFSYDVKMKEKGDIPEGYSVSREKKERFSLILESASTNQTSMYLCASSFLREWDGELFFGEGSRLTVL.

This clone was detected once. The chain employs TRBV6-6 and TRBJ2-3, with D possibly TRBD2 on 7 matching bases. Per germline, CDR1 MNHNY and CDR2 SVGAGI (reference sequence). This CDR3 contains 15 residues. The V gene lost 8 bases and the J gene lost 6 bases, with 21 bases spanning the gap. CDR3 residues: CASGHAGALMDTQYF. The DNA for the CDR3 is TGTGCCAGCGGGCACGCGGGGGCCTTGATGGATACGCAGTATTTT.

This rearrangement joins TRBV27 to TRBJ2-2; the match to TRBD1 covers 7 bases. The CDR3 totals 15 residues. V trimming: 4 bases; J trimming: 4 bases; junction bases outside the gene matches: 6. Germline assignment: CDR1 MNHEY and CDR2 SMNVEV (reference sequence). The CDR3 reads CASSYRQGSTGELFF. CDR3 DNA: TGTGCCAGCAGTTATCGACAGGGTAGCACCGGGGAGCTGTTTTTT.

The chain recombines TRBV2 with TRBJ2-7, with D possibly being TRBD2 (6 bases). V was clipped by 2 bases and J by 0 bases, with 14 bases between them. CDR3 size: 16 residues. Germline V gene sequence: CDR1 SNHLY, CDR2 FYNNEI. The CDR3 DNA is TGTGCCAGCAGTGAAATGGTTTTGGGGGGCTCCTACGAGCAGTACTTC. It yields the protein CASSEMVLGGSYEQYF.

Comments on this clone: Other DNA sequences within the sample encode an identical CDR3. The chain is built from TRBV7-2 and TRBJ2-5; D unresolved. The ends were cut back, 3 bases at V and 5 bases at J, with 4 bases in the middle. The length of the CDR3 is 11 residues. Per germline, CDR1 SGHTA and CDR2 FQGNSA. CDR3: CASSLLETQYF. The CDR3 nucleotides are TGTGCCAGCAGCTTGTTGGAGACCCAGTACTTC.

The chain employs TRBV19 and TRBJ2-1; 7 bases align to TRBD1. This CDR3 contains 17 residues. V lost 6 bases and J lost 8; bases outside the gene matches: 19. From germline, CDR1 is LNHDA and CDR2 SQIVND (reference sequence). The CDR3 here is CASRKTATGERFDEQFF. The CDR3 DNA sequence: TGTGCCAGTAGAAAAACTGCAACAGGGGAGCGGTTCGATGAGCAGTTCTTC.

The gene calls are TRBV5-1 and TRBJ2-1, with 9 bases lining up with TRBD2. The junction had 10 bases not matched to a gene; V was cut back by 4 bases and J by 2 bases. There are 17 residues in the CDR3. The germline gives CDR1 SGHRS, CDR2 YFSETQ. This chain's CDR3 is CASSLLEIAGAYNEQFF. CDR3 nucleotide sequence: TGCGCCAGCAGCCTCTTAGAGATAGCGGGAGCCTACAATGAGCAGTTCTTC.

This sequence joins TRBV18 and TRBJ2-1, with D perhaps being TRBD1 or TRBD2 (5 bases each). CDR1 and CDR2 (germline): KGHSH, LQKENI. There are 16 residues in the CDR3. V was clipped by 0 bases and J by 2 bases, with 11 bases between them. CDR3 DNA: TGTGCCAGCTCACCACCGGGGGTCAGACCCTACAATGAGCAGTTCTTC. It specifies CASSPPGVRPYNEQFF. The full variable domain, in which reference TRBV18 and TRBJ2-1 provide the parts outside the CDR3, is NAGVMQNPRHLVRRRGQEARLRCSPMKGHSHVYWYRQLPEEGLKFMVYLQKENIIDESGMPKERFSAEFPKEGPSILRIQQVVRGDSAAYFCASSPPGVRPYNEQFFGPGTRLTVL.

Remarks on this clone: The same CDR3 arises from other DNA sequences in this sample as well. The J gene is TRBJ1-1, the V gene TRBV29-1, with D perhaps TRBD1 (6 bases). CDR1 is SQVTM, CDR2 ANQGSEA, per germline. The CDR3 has 12 amino acids. Trimming cost V 6 bases and J 3 bases, with 11 bases left between them. The chain's CDR3 is CSVARGDTEAFF. As DNA, the CDR3 is TGCAGCGTGGCCAGGGGCGACACTGAAGCTTTCTTT.

This sequence joins TRBV10-3 and TRBJ1-6; no reliable D call. The germline CDR1 and CDR2 sequences are ENHRY and SYGVKD. This CDR3 is built from 14 residues. V was pared by 6 bases and J by 7 bases, with 13 bases between. The CDR3: CAISPGFSNSPLHF. CDR3 sequence (DNA): TGTGCCATCAGCCCCGGGTTTTCGAATTCACCCCTCCACTTT.

The chain recombines TRBV14 with TRBJ2-7, with D unresolved. V lost 0 bases and J 4 bases, leaving 13 bases between the germline ends. CDR1 and CDR2 from the germline V gene are SGHDN and FVKESK. The CDR3 length is 15 residues. CDR3 DNA: TGTGCCAGCAGCCAAGAAGGTCCACGGTGGTACGAGCAGTACTTC. This gives the protein CASSQEGPRWYEQYF.

V is TRBV2 and J is TRBJ1-6, with a tentative D call TRBD1 (6 bases). This CDR3 has 11 residues. The V and J ends lost 8 bases and 11 bases respectively, with 10 bases between them. The germline V gene has CDR1 SNHLY and CDR2 FYNNEI. The CDR3 nucleotides are TGTGCCAGCCAACAGGGTACACCCCTCCACTTT. Protein sequence: CASQQGTPLHF.

The V and J genes are TRBV2 and TRBJ2-7; 9 bases match TRBD2. J gave up 3 bases and V 2 bases, and 5 bases lay outside the gene matches. CDR3 size: 15 residues. Germline CDR1 reads SNHLY; CDR2 reads FYNNEI. CDR3 nucleotide sequence: TGTGCCAGCAGTGAAATAGCGGGGGATCGCTACGAGCAGTACTTC. Translating gives CASSEIAGDRYEQYF.

This clone turned up a few times. CDR3 sequence (DNA): TGTGCCTGGAAGGACGGGATCAATCAGCCCCAGCATTTT. Translating it yields CAWKDGINQPQHF. The rearrangement links TRBV30 to TRBJ1-5; the D is unclear. The CDR3 sequence is 13 residues long. Germline V gene sequence: CDR1 GTSNPN, CDR2 SVGIG (reference sequence). Trimming took 4 bases from V and 3 from J, leaving 10 bases between them.

The gene calls are TRBV5-4 and TRBJ2-2; 12 positions agree with TRBD2. This CDR3 comprises 16 residues. Germline-derived CDR1 and CDR2 are SGHNT and YYREEE (reference sequence). J was trimmed by 6 bases and V by 4 bases; bases with no gene match: 7. In nucleotides, the CDR3 is TGTGCCAGCAGCCCCGGACTAGCGGGATTGGCCGGGGAGCTGTTTTTT. Encoded protein: CASSPGLAGLAGELFF.